This TCR beta chain was sequenced for a study of T cell clones after liver transplantation. For the study at large: Liver transplant recipients had immunosuppression withdrawal attempted within 2 years. Tolerant meant at least one year fully off immunosuppression without liver enzymes above twice normal.

As concerns this clone: What it binds is unknown.

CDR1 is SGHTA, CDR2 FQGNSA, per germline. The CDR3 covers 15 residues. The V and J ends lost 4 bases and 10 bases, in that order; junction bases with no gene match: 12. Study-wide points: A larger donor-reactive than third-party decline suggested partial antigen-specific deletion.

Sorting of unstimulated PBMCs yielded separate CD3+CD4+ and CD3+CD8+ fractions. Using immunoSEQ multiplex PCR, the repertoire was profiled, and TCRdb retains in-frame clones only, with some absent. This sample yields 35,000 to 45,000 clones, of which around 83% are seen a single time; more than 2% belongs to the top ten. This chain joins TRBV7-2 and TRBJ2-5; 10 nucleotides align to TRBD2. This sequence was found in a human patient who received a liver transplant. Part of the T cell pool may stem from the graft donor. The sample was CD4+ T cells from blood, taken 24 months after liver transplant. Here the CDR3 reads CASSSRLAGRSIQYF. DNA for the CDR3: TGTGCCAGCAGCTCCCGACTAGCGGGCAGATCGATCCAGTACTTC.